These 30 T cell receptor beta chains were sequenced from one sample in a study of T cell responses to AZD1222 COVID-19 vaccine. The repertoire was sequenced with immunoSEQ multiplex PCR; TCRdb's copy has only in-frame clones and lacks some. The sample holds some 96,000 clones; around nine tenths are singletons and the top ten take around 1.7%. This material consisted of peripheral blood, taken on day 0 of AZD1222 vaccination. The receptors derive from an adult in good health.

The chain combines TRBV15 with TRBJ2-5; a weak D match, TRBD2 (5 bases). Deletions cut 7 bases from V and 2 bases from J, with 11 bases between. Germline V CDR1 and CDR2: LNHNV, YYDKDF (reference sequence). CDR3 length: 13 residues. In DNA, the CDR3 is TGTGCCACCACGATGGGAGCACAAGAGACCCAGTACTTC. Amino acids: CATTMGAQETQYF.

This chain connects TRBV11-2 to TRBJ2-2; 8 nucleotides agree with TRBD2. The CDR3 contains 18 residues. Germline CDR1 SGHAT, CDR2 FQNNGV. V was clipped by 5 bases and J by 6 bases; unmatched bases: 17. The CDR3 DNA follows: TGTGCCAGCAGCAGAGTTGCCGTTAGCGGGAAGGGCGCCGGGGAGCTGTTTTTT. Translated, it gives CASSRVAVSGKGAGELFF. Full variable domain (outside the CDR3, taken from reference TRBV11-2 and TRBJ2-2): EAGVAQSPRYKIIEKRQSVAFWCNPISGHATLYWYQQILGQGPKLLIQFQNNGVVDDSQLPKDRFSAERLKGVDSTLKIQPAKLEDSAVYLCASSRVAVSGKGAGELFFGEGSRLTVL.

This sequence joins TRBV28 and TRBJ2-7; D is uncertain. This CDR3 comprises 15 residues. Trimming left V 8 bases short and J 0 bases short, with 17 bases between. The germline gives CDR1 MDHEN, CDR2 SYDVKM. The CDR3 DNA sequence: TGTGCCAGCCGTTCCCCTGGGCAGCTCTCCTACGAGCAGTACTTC. It encodes CASRSPGQLSYEQYF. The whole variable domain, filled in from reference TRBV28 and TRBJ2-7, reads DVKVTQSSRYLVKRTGEKVFLECVQDMDHENMFWYRQDPGLGLRLIYFSYDVKMKEKGDIPEGYSVSREKKERFSLILESASTNQTSMYLCASRSPGQLSYEQYFGPGTRLTVT.

The chain is built from TRBV15 and TRBJ2-4, with D maybe TRBD2 (6 bases). CDR1 is LNHNV, CDR2 YYDKDF, per germline (reference sequence). This CDR3 contains 13 residues. The germline V and J ends were trimmed by 4 bases and 11 bases, with 15 bases remaining between them. CDR3 sequence (DNA): TGTGCCACCAGCATGACTAGGGGAGTTGTTCAGTACTTC. Amino acid sequence: CATSMTRGVVQYF.

J is TRBJ2-5 and V is TRBV24-1, with TRBD1 identical over 9 bases. The V gene end was trimmed by 4 bases and the J gene end by 2 bases; junction bases not matched to a gene: 4. CDR1 is KGHDR and CDR2 is SFDVKD in the germline V gene. The CDR3 spans 15 residues. The CDR3 protein is CATSDTTGGQETQYF. The CDR3 nucleotides read TGTGCCACCAGTGACACGACAGGGGGGCAAGAGACCCAGTACTTC.

This clone was picked up one time. J is TRBJ2-3 and V is TRBV2; 8 bases match TRBD2. CDR3 length: 17 amino acids. Germline CDR1 and CDR2: SNHLY and FYNNEI. Losses at the gene ends were 6 bases for V and 3 bases for J; bases not matched to a gene: 14. CDR3 in DNA: TGTGCCAGCAGACGAAGCCGGGAGGGCCGAATTACAGATACGCAGTATTTT. Its translation is CASRRSREGRITDTQYF.

The table lists this clone with a count of one. J is TRBJ2-7 and V is TRBV5-8; D unresolved. From germline, CDR1 is SGHTS and CDR2 YDEGEE. The CDR3 extends over 14 amino acids. Trimming removed 6 bases at V and 5 bases at J, with 18 bases between. The CDR3 nucleotides are TGTGCCAGCAAGCCTCGTGACGGAAGCAACGAGCAGTACTTC. Translating it yields CASKPRDGSNEQYF.

The CDR3 nucleotides read TGTGCCAGCAGTTTAACAGGGAGCAACTACGAGCAGTACTTC. It encodes CASSLTGSNYEQYF. This rearrangement joins TRBV28 to TRBJ2-7; a possible D gene is TRBD1 (6 bases). V lost 2 bases, J lost 3 bases, and 11 bases lay in between. This CDR3 has 14 amino acids. Germline V gene sequence: CDR1 MDHEN, CDR2 SYDVKM.

V is TRBV11-2 and J is TRBJ2-3, with D maybe TRBD1 (5 bases). The length of the CDR3 is 14 residues. CDR1 is SGHAT and CDR2 is FQNNGV in the germline V gene. Trimming cost V 7 bases and J 1 base, with 12 bases left between them. The CDR3 DNA reads as TGTGCCAGCACCCAGGGATTCCGCACAGATACGCAGTATTTT. It codes for CASTQGFRTDTQYF.

This chain joins TRBV7-9 and TRBJ2-1; 10 bases agree with TRBD2. This CDR3 has 17 residues. The V segment lost 5 bases and the J segment 7 bases; nucleotides outside the gene matches: 14. CDR1 is SEHNR, CDR2 FQNEAQ, per germline (reference sequence). CDR3 residues: CASSPTWTSGMGNEQFF. DNA of the CDR3: TGTGCCAGCAGCCCTACCTGGACTAGCGGAATGGGGAATGAGCAGTTCTTC.

The CDR3 reads CASSQGYGTNLAEQYF. In DNA, the CDR3 is TGTGCCAGCAGCCAGGGGTACGGGACCAATTTGGCTGAGCAGTACTTC. The rearrangement joins TRBV3-1 (or the pseudogene TRBV3-2) to TRBJ2-7; D may be TRBD1 or TRBD2 (5 bases each). The CDR3 totals 16 residues. CDR1 is LGHDT and CDR2 is YNNKEL in the germline V gene (reference sequence). V dropped 3 bases and J dropped 7 bases, with 22 bases sitting between them.

The V call is TRBV6-5, the J call TRBJ2-3, with D hard to call. The CDR3 has 13 residues. CDR1 and CDR2 (germline): MNHEY, SVGAGI. V lost 10 bases, J lost 2 bases, and 13 bases lay in between. CDR3 sequence (DNA): TGTGCCACGGAAGGCCAGAACACAGATACGCAGTATTTT. Protein product: CATEGQNTDTQYF.

The chain has TRBV6-5 and TRBJ2-7, with TRBD2 identical over 7 bases. V lost 6 bases to trimming and J lost 5 bases; unmatched junction nucleotides: 4. CDR1 is MNHEY, CDR2 SVGAGI, per germline. The CDR3 extends over 12 amino acids. DNA for the CDR3: TGTGCCAGCAGCCCGCGGGAGAACGAGCAGTACTTC. Its protein product is CASSPRENEQYF.

The gene calls are TRBV5-1 and TRBJ2-1, with D perhaps TRBD2 (5 bases). Trimming pared 3 bases from V and 3 bases from J, leaving 7 bases between. Germline values: CDR1 SGHRS, CDR2 YFSETQ. This CDR3 spans 13 amino acids. The CDR3 DNA follows: TGCGCCAGCAGCTCGGGAAGCTACAATGAGCAGTTCTTC. This gives the protein CASSSGSYNEQFF.

V and J are TRBV7-6 and TRBJ2-1, with 10 bases matching TRBD1. Germline trimming cut 5 bases from V and 3 bases from J; bases unmatched to any gene: 4. The CDR3 covers 15 residues. CDR1 and CDR2 (germline): SGHVS, FNYEAQ. The CDR3 DNA is TGTGCCAGCAGCCCCCGGGACAGGGGCTACAATGAGCAGTTCTTC. Encoded protein: CASSPRDRGYNEQFF.

This chain uses TRBV4-1 with TRBJ1-5; D is uncertain. The V gene lost 6 bases and the J gene lost 0 bases, with 12 bases spanning the gap. The CDR3 is 15 amino acids. Germline V gene data show CDR1 as MGHRA and CDR2 as YSYEKL. CDR3 nucleotide sequence: TGCGCCAGCAGTCGGGAAAGGGTTAGCAATCAGCCCCAGCATTTT. Translation: CASSRERVSNQPQHF.

The chain links TRBV12-3 or TRBV12-4 to TRBJ1-1, with 7 bases identical to TRBD1. The CDR3 has 13 residues. V trimming: 5 bases; J trimming: 5 bases; junction bases outside the gene matches: 5. The DNA for the CDR3 is TGTGCCAGCAGTCGGGACAGAGCGACTGAAGCTTTCTTT. This gives the protein CASSRDRATEAFF.

The chain has TRBV4-2 and TRBJ1-4; D remains ambiguous. Trimming left V 7 bases short and J 0 bases short, with 9 bases between. Germline CDR1 is LGHNA and CDR2 is YNFKEQ. There are 14 residues in the CDR3. For the CDR3, the DNA is TGTGCCAGCAATGGGGATCCAACTAATGAAAAACTGTTTTTT. This sequence encodes CASNGDPTNEKLFF.

Here the CDR3 DNA reads TGTGCCAGCAGTTCACCGCAACAGGGACTGAACACTGAAGCTTTCTTT. It specifies CASSSPQQGLNTEAFF. V usage is TRBV6-5 and J usage is TRBJ1-1; D is perhaps TRBD1 (6 bases). The germline V and J ends were trimmed by 4 bases and 0 bases, with 15 bases remaining between them. Per germline, CDR1 MNHEY and CDR2 SVGAGI. This CDR3 is built from 16 residues.

The chain combines TRBV7-2 with TRBJ2-7, with 10 bases that match TRBD1. Trimming removed 5 bases from V and 0 bases from J; junction bases left unmatched: 10. CDR3 length: 17 amino acids. Germline V lookup: CDR1 SGHTA, CDR2 FQGNSA. The CDR3 coding sequence is TGTGCCAGCAGCCCGGGACAGGGGCGGGGAAACTCCTACGAGCAGTACTTC. Protein product: CASSPGQGRGNSYEQYF.

The rearrangement links TRBV12-3 or TRBV12-4 to TRBJ1-2; 11 bases are shared with TRBD1. Losses at the gene ends were 6 bases for V and 8 bases for J; bases not matched to a gene: 2. This CDR3 has 12 residues. CDR3 loop: CASRRTGGGYTF. In nucleotides, the CDR3 is TGTGCCAGCAGACGGACAGGGGGCGGCTACACCTTC.

CDR3 in amino acids: CASTDRGRSNNQPQHF. CDR3 DNA sequence: TGTGCCAGTACGGACAGGGGGCGGTCTAACAATCAGCCCCAGCATTTT. The chain links TRBV19 to TRBJ1-5; 11 positions agree with TRBD1. This CDR3 spans 16 amino acids. Germline CDR1 is LNHDA and CDR2 is SQIVND (reference sequence). After removal of 7 bases from V and 3 bases from J, the junction contained 8 bases not matched to a gene. Combining the CDR3 with reference TRBV19 and TRBJ1-5 gives the whole variable domain DGGITQSPKYLFRKEGQNVTLSCEQNLNHDAMYWYRQDPGQGLRLIYYSQIVNDFQKGDIAEGYSVSREKKESFPLTVTSAQKNPTAFYLCASTDRGRSNNQPQHFGDGTRLSIL.

The V and J genes are TRBV7-9 and TRBJ1-1, with TRBD1 identical over 10 bases. Germline lookup yields CDR1 SEHNR and CDR2 FQNEAQ (reference sequence). The ends lost 3 bases at V and 5 bases at J; junction bases unmatched: 6. This CDR3 contains 15 residues. This CDR3 reads CASSFSTGGRTEAFF. The DNA for the CDR3 is TGTGCCAGCAGCTTCTCGACAGGGGGCAGGACTGAAGCTTTCTTT.

The chain links TRBV9 to TRBJ2-3; possible D gene TRBD1, 5 bases. V lost 0 bases and J 14 bases, leaving 13 bases between the germline ends. The germline V gene has CDR1 SGDLS and CDR2 YYNGEE. The length of the CDR3 is 12 residues. The CDR3 DNA follows: TGTGCCAGCAGCGTAGGGGGCAGAAGGAGGTATTTT. Residues: CASSVGGRRRYF.

The rearrangement links TRBV28 to TRBJ1-2, with D perhaps matching TRBD1 (5 bases). This CDR3 has 15 residues. The V end was cut by 7 bases, the J end by 1 base, with 16 bases between. Germline CDR1 is MDHEN and CDR2 is SYDVKM. DNA for the CDR3: TGTGCCAGCACCTCCCCGACAGCGTATAACTATGGCTACACCTTC. Translated: CASTSPTAYNYGYTF.

The chain couples TRBV19 to TRBJ1-2; 7 nucleotides line up with TRBD1. V was pared by 6 bases and J by 5 bases, with 9 bases of the junction left unmatched. The CDR3 length is 14 residues. CDR1 is LNHDA, CDR2 SQIVND, per germline (reference sequence). For the CDR3, the DNA is TGTGCCAGTAGAGAGCGGGACAGTTTATATGGCTACACCTTC. It encodes CASRERDSLYGYTF.

V gene TRBV28 combines with J gene TRBJ1-4; D gene ambiguous. V was shortened by 7 bases and J by 8 bases, with 14 bases between the two germline ends. The CDR3 length is 13 residues. CDR1 and CDR2 (germline): MDHEN, SYDVKM. CDR3 region: CASTPGSEEKLFF. CDR3 nucleotides: TGTGCCAGCACCCCGGGGTCTGAGGAAAAACTGTTTTTT.

This chain uses TRBV6-1 with TRBJ1-5; D is possibly TRBD1 (5 bases). Germline V CDR1 and CDR2: MNHNS, SASEGT. V lost 6 bases and J 4 bases, leaving 13 bases between the germline ends. This CDR3 is built from 14 residues. This chain's CDR3 is CASSRGEGNQPQHF. The DNA for the CDR3 is TGTGCCAGCAGCCGAGGGGAGGGAAATCAGCCCCAGCATTTT.

V gene TRBV5-1 combines with J gene TRBJ2-2; TRBD2 aligns across 10 bases. CDR3 length: 16 amino acids. Germline V gene data show CDR1 as SGHRS and CDR2 as YFSETQ. V was pared by 4 bases and J by 6 bases, with 9 bases of the junction left unmatched. CDR3 amino acids: CASSPPSGRAAGELFF. DNA of the CDR3: TGCGCCAGCAGCCCCCCAAGCGGGAGGGCCGCCGGGGAGCTGTTTTTT.

CDR3 residues: CASSRGDTIYF. CDR3 coding DNA: TGTGCCAGCAGTCGAGGAGACACCATATATTTT. The genes are TRBV6-6 and TRBJ1-3, with D unresolved. The CDR3 consists of 11 residues. V was trimmed by 5 bases and J by 8 bases, leaving 7 bases between them. Germline V gene lookup returns CDR1 MNHNY and CDR2 SVGAGI (reference sequence).